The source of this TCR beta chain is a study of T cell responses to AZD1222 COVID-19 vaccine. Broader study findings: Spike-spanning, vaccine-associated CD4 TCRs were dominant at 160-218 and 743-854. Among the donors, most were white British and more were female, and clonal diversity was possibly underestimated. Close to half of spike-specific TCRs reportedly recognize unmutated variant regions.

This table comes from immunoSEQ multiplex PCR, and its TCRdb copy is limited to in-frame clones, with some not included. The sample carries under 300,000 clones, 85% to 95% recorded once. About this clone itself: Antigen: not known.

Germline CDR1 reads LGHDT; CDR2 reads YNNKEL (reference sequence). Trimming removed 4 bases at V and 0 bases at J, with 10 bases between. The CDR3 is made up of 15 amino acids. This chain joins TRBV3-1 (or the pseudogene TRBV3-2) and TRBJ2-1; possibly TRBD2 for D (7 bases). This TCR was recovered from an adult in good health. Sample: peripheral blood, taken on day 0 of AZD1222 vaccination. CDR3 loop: CASSRGGASYNEQFF. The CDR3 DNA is TGTGCCAGCAGCCGAGGGGGGGCCTCCTACAATGAGCAGTTCTTC.